One TCR beta chain is described in this entry. This entry is derived from a study of beta chain features in type 1 diabetes. The CDR3 has 15 residues. Germline lookup yields CDR1 SGDLS and CDR2 YYNGEE. V lost 4 bases, J lost 5 bases, and 7 bases stayed unmatched. Of the isolated RNA, all was reverse transcribed, and so the sequenced material was expressed TCRB transcripts. Generated by immunoSEQ multiplex PCR, the TCRdb table keeps only in-frame clones and is missing some. This sample carries roughly 450,000 clones, about an eighth of them seen once, and the ten largest clones take roughly 0.046%. The clonotype was recovered from a woman aged 18-29 years in good health. This chain links TRBV9 with TRBJ2-1; 9 bases fit TRBD2. Sequences were obtained from naive CD4+ T cells from blood. The CDR3 is CASSPRLAVHNEQFF. The CDR3 nucleotides read TGTGCCAGCAGCCCTAGACTAGCGGTACACAATGAGCAGTTCTTC.